This TCR beta chain was sequenced for a study of human T cells and chemical hapten exposure. In regard to this clonotype: Its antigen is currently unknown.

TCRdb re-derived calls from the RACE reads in MiXCR, one entry per CDR3 protein. Here the sample spans 150,000 to 200,000 distinct CDR3 sequences, around a quarter being singletons. Time point here: patch test 3, about 24 weeks after DPC sensitization. Treatment specified: therapeutic diphenylcyclopropenone sensitization with weekly scalp DPC. Trimming took off 4 bases at V and 4 bases at J, with 14 bases between the two ends. CDR3 length equals 14 residues. Germline loops: CDR1 SGHVS, CDR2 FQNEAQ. General study findings and limits: TCRs whose frequency exceeded 1 in 1000 remained the same following DPC sensitization. Versus controls, expanded TCRs had significantly more large CDR3 similarity clusters.

Material: whole blood, obtained in connection with sensitization to the hapten diphenylcyclopropenone (DPC). This sequence was found in a woman between 40 and 55 years old with alopecia areata. Some clones in this sample may be carry-over from other donors' samples. V usage is TRBV7-8 and J usage is TRBJ2-7; perhaps TRBD1 as D (6 bases). This CDR3 is CASSYYRVGYEQYF. The CDR3 DNA sequence: TGTGCCAGCAGCTACTACAGGGTTGGGTACGAGCAGTACTTC.